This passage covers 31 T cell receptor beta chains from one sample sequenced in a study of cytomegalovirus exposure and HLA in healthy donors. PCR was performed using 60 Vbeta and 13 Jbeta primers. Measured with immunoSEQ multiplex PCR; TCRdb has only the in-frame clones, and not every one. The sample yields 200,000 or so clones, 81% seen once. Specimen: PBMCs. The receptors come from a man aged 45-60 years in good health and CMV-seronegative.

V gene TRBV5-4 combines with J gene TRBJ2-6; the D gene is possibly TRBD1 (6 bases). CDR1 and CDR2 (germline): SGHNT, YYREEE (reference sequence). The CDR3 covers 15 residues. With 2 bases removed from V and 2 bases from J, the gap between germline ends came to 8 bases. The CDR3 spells CASSLGGTGANVLTF. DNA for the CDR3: TGTGCCAGCAGCTTAGGGGGAACTGGGGCCAACGTCCTGACTTTC.

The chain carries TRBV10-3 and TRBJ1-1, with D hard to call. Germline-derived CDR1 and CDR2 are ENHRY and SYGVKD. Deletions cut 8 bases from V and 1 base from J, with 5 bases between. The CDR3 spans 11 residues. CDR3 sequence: CAIGRNTEAFF. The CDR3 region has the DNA TGTGCCATCGGCAGGAACACTGAAGCTTTCTTT.

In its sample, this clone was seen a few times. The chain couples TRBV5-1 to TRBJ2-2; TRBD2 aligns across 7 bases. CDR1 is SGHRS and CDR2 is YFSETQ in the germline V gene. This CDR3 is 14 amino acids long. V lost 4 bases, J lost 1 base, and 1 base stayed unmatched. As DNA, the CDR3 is TGCGCCAGCAGCCTAGCGGAGAACACCGGGGAGCTGTTTTTT. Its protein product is CASSLAENTGELFF.

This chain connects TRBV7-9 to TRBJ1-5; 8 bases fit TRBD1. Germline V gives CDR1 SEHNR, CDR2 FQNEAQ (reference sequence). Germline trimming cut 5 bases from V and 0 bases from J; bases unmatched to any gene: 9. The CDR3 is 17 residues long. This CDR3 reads CASSPGQGIDSNQPQHF. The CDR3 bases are TGTGCCAGCAGCCCAGGACAGGGAATAGATAGCAATCAGCCCCAGCATTTT.

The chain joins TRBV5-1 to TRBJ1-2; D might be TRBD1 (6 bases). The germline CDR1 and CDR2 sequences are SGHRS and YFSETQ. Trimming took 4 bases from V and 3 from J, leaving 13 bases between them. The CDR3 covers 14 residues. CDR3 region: CASSDGQFYYGYTF. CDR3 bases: TGCGCCAGCAGCGATGGACAGTTTTACTATGGCTACACCTTC.

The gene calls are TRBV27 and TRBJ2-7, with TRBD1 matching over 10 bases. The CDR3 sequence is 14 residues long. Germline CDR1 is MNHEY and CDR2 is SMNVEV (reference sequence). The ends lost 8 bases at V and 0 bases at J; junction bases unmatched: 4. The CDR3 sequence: CASGRDRGSYEQYF. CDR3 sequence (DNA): TGTGCCAGCGGCCGGGACAGGGGCTCCTACGAGCAGTACTTC.

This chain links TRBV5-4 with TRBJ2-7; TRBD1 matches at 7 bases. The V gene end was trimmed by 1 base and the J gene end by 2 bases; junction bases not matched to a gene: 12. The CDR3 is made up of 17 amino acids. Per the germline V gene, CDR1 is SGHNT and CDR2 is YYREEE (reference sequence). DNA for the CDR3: TGTGCCAGCAGCTTGACGGGATGGGGCAGGGGGACCTACGAGCAGTACTTC. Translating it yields CASSLTGWGRGTYEQYF.

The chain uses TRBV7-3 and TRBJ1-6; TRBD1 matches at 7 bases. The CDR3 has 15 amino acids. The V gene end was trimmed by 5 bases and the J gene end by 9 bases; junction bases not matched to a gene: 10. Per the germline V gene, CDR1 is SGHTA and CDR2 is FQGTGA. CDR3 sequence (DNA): TGTGCCAGCAGCCTCGCAGGGGGATTGGGTTCACCCCTCCACTTT. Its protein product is CASSLAGGLGSPLHF.

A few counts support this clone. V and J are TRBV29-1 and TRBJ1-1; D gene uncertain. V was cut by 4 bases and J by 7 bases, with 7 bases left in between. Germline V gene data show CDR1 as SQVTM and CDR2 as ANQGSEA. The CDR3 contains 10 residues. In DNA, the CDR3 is TGCAGCGTTGTACACCTTGAAGCTTTCTTT. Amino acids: CSVVHLEAFF.

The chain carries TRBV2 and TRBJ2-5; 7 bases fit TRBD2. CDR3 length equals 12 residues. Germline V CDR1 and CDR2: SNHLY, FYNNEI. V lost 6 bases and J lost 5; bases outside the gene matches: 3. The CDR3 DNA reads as TGTGCCAGCAGCCCCGGGGGGGAGACCCAGTACTTC. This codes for CASSPGGETQYF.

CDR3 in DNA: TGTGCCAGCGGTTCCGGGAAAAACACCGGGGAGCTGTTTTTT. It encodes CASGSGKNTGELFF. This chain links TRBV6-5 with TRBJ2-2; D might be TRBD2 (5 bases). The CDR3 spans 14 residues. Germline loops: CDR1 MNHEY, CDR2 SVGAGI. V lost 8 bases and J lost 2, with 12 bases in between.

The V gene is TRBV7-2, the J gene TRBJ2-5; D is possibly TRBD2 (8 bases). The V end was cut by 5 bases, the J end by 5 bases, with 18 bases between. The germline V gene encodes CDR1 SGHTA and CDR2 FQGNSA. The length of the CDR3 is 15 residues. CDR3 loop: CASSGGGGGQETQYF. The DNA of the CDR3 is TGTGCCAGCAGCGGAGGGGGCGGGGGGCAGGAGACCCAGTACTTC.

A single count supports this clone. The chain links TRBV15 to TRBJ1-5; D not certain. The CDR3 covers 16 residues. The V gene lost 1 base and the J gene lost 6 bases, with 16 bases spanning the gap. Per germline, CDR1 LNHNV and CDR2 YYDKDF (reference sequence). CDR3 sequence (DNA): TGTGCCACCAGCAGAGGGGTCCCCGCGTCAGGTCAGCCCCAGCATTTT. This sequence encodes CATSRGVPASGQPQHF.

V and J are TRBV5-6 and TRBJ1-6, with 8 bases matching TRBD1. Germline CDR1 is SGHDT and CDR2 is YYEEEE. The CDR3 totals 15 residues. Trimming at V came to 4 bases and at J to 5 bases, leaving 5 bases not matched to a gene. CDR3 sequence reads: CASSPGTGDNSPLHF. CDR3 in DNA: TGTGCCAGCAGCCCCGGGACAGGAGATAATTCACCCCTCCACTTT.

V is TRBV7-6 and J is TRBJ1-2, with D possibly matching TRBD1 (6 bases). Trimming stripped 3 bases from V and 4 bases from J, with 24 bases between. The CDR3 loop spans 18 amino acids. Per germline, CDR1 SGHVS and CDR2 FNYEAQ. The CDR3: CASSFRPTGTQVGYGYTF. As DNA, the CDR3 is TGTGCCAGCAGCTTCCGCCCAACCGGGACACAAGTCGGCTATGGCTACACCTTC.

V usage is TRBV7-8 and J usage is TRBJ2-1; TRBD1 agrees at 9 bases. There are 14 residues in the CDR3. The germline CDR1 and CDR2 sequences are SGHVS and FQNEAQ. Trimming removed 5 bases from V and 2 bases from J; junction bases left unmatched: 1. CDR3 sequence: CASSRDRAYNEQFF. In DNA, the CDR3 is TGTGCCAGCAGCCGGGACAGGGCCTACAATGAGCAGTTCTTC.

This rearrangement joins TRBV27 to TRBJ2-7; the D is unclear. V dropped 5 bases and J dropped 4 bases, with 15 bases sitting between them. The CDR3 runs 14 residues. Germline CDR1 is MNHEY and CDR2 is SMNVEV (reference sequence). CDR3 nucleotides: TGTGCCAGCAGTCCCCGGGTCCCCCTATACGAGCAGTACTTC. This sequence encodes CASSPRVPLYEQYF.

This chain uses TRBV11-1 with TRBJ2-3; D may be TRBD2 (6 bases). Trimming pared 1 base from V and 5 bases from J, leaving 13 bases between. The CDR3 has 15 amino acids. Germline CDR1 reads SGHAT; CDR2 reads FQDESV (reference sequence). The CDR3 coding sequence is TGTGCCAGCAGCTTAGGGTGGGTGGGGGGAGATACGCAGTATTTT. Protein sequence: CASSLGWVGGDTQYF.

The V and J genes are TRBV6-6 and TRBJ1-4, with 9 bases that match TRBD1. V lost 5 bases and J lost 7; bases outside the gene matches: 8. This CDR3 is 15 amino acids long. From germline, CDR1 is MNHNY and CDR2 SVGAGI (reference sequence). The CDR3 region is CASSLGDRAGEKLFF. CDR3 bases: TGTGCCAGCAGTCTCGGGGACAGGGCGGGTGAAAAACTGTTTTTT.

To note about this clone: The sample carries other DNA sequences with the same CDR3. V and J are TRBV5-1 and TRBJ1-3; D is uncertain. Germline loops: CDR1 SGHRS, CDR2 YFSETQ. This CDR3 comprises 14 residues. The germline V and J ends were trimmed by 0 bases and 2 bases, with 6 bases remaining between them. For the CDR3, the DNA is TGCGCCAGCAGCTTGGGTGGAGCTGGAAACACCATATATTTT. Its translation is CASSLGGAGNTIYF.

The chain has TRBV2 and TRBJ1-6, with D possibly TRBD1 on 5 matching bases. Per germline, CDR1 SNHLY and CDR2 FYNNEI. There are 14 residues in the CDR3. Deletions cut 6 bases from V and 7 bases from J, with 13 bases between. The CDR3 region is CASRQEIGNSPLHF. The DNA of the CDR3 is TGTGCCAGCAGACAGGAAATCGGGAATTCACCCCTCCACTTT. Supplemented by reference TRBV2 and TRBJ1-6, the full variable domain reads EPEVTQTPSHQVTQMGQEVILRCVPISNHLYFYWYRQILGQKVEFLVSFYNNEISEKSEIFDDQFSVERPDGSNFTLKIRSTKLEDSAMYFCASRQEIGNSPLHFGNGTRLTVT.

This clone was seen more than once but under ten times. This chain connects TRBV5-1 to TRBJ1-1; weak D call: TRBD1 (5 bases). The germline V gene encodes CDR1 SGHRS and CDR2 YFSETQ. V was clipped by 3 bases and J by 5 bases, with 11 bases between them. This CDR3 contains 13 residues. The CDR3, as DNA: TGCGCCAGCAGCTCCCAGGCAGGGACTGAAGCTTTCTTT. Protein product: CASSSQAGTEAFF.

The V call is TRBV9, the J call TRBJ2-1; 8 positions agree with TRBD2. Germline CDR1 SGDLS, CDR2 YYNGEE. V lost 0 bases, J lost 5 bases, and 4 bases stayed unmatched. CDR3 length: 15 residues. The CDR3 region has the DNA TGTGCCAGCAGCGTAGCCTTGCGGGGGGACAATGAGCAGTTCTTC. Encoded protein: CASSVALRGDNEQFF.

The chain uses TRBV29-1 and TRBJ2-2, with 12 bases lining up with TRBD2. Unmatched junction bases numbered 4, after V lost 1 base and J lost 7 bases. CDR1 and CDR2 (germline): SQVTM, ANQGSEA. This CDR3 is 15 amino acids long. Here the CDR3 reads CSVEGLAGDFGELFF. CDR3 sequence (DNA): TGCAGCGTTGAAGGACTAGCGGGGGATTTCGGGGAGCTGTTTTTT.

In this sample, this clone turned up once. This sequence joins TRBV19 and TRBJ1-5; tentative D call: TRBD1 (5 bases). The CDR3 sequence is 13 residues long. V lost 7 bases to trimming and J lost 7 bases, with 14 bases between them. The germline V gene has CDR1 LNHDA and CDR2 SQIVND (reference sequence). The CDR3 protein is CASKGEGGQPQHF. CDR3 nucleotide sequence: TGTGCCAGTAAAGGGGAGGGAGGACAGCCCCAGCATTTT.

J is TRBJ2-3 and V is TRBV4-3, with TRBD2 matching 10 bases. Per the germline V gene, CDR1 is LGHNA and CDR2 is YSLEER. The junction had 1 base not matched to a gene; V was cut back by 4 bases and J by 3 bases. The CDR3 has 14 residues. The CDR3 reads CASSRGLATDTQYF. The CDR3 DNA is TGCGCCAGCAGCCGGGGACTAGCGACAGATACGCAGTATTTT.

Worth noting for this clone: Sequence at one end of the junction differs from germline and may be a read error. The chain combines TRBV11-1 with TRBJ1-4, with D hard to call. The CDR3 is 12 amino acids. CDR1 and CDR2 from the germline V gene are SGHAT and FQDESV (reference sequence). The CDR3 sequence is CASSLDREVISF. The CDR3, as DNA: TGTGCCAGCAGCTTAGATCGAGAGGTGATCTCTTTT.

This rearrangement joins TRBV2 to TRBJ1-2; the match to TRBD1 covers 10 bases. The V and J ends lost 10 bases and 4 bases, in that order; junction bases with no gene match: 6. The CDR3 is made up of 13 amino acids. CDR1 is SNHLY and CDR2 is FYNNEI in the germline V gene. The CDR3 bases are TGTGCCACATGGACAGGGGGAGTCTATGGCTACACCTTC. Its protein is CATWTGGVYGYTF.

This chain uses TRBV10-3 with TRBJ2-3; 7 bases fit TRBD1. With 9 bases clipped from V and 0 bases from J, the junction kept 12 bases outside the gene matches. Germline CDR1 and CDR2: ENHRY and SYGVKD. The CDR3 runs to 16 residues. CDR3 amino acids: CAIRDSRYTSTDTQYF. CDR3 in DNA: TGTGCCATTCGGGACAGTCGATACACTAGCACAGATACGCAGTATTTT.

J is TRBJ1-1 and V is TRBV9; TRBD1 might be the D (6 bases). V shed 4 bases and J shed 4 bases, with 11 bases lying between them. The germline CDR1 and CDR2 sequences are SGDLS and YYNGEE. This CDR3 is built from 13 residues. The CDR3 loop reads CASSRQDSTEAFF. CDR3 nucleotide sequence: TGTGCCAGCAGCAGACAGGATAGCACTGAAGCTTTCTTT.

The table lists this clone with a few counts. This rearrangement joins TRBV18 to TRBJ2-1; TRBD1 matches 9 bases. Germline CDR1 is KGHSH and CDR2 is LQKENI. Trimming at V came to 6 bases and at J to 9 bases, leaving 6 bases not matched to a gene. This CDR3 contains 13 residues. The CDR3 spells CASSGTGRREQFF. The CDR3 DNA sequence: TGTGCCAGCTCCGGGACAGGGCGACGTGAGCAGTTCTTC.